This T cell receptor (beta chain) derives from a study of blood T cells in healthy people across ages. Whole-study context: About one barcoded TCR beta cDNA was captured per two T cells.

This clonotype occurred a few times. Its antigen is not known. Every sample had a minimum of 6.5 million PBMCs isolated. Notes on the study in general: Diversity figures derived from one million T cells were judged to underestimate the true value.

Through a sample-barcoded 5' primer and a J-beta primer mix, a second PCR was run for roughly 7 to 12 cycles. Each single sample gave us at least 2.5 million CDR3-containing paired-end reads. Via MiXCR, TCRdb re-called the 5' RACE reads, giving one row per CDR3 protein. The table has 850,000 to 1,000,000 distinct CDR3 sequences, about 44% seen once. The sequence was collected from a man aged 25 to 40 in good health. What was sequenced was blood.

This CDR3 is CASSLFAYEQYF. CDR3 coding DNA: TGTGCCAGCAGCTTGTTTGCCTACGAGCAGTACTTC. The rearrangement uses TRBV5-5 and TRBJ2-7; D is unclear. The CDR3 extends over 12 amino acids. Trimming cost V 1 base and J 2 bases, with 4 bases left between them. From germline, CDR1 is SGHKS and CDR2 YYEKEE (reference sequence).